This passage covers 29 T cell receptor beta chains from one sample sequenced in a study of immune characterization of retroperitoneal liposarcoma. TCRdb reprocessed the PCR reads with MiXCR, giving one entry per CDR3 protein. The sample shows under 2,500 distinct CDR3 sequences, around 48% of them seen only once. Sequencing was carried out using tumor tissue. Receptor source: a female donor with retroperitoneal liposarcoma.

The chain carries TRBV4-1 and TRBJ2-1, with 12 bases fitting TRBD2. The J call could be wrong; TRBJ2-7 is a better fit for the DNA end. This CDR3 is built from 15 residues. CDR1 is MGHRA, CDR2 YSYEKL, per germline. Here the CDR3 DNA reads TGCGCCAGCAGCCAATCACTAGCGGGAGGAAGCGAGCAGTACTTC. Residues: CASSQSLAGGSEQYF.

The V call is TRBV12-3 or TRBV12-4, the J call TRBJ2-5; D possibly corresponds to TRBD2 (6 bases). The ends were cut back, 6 bases at V and 5 bases at J, with 13 bases in the middle. The CDR3 is made up of 13 amino acids. The CDR3 loop reads CASSLTSYETQYF. CDR3 DNA: TGTGCCAGCAGCCTCACTAGCTACGAGACCCAGTACTTC.

The chain employs TRBV12-5 and TRBJ2-1; D ambiguous. Germline V gene data show CDR1 as LGHNT and CDR2 as FRNRAP. The CDR3 extends over 12 amino acids. With 4 bases removed from V and 6 bases from J, the gap between germline ends came to 7 bases. The CDR3 is CASGSGPNEQFF. In DNA form, the CDR3 reads TGTGCTAGTGGTTCGGGCCCCAATGAGCAGTTCTTC.

V and J are TRBV27 and TRBJ2-1, with D tentatively TRBD1 (6 bases). The DNA end lines up better with TRBJ2-5; the J call may be wrong. Looked up from germline, CDR1 is MNHEY and CDR2 is SMNVEV (reference sequence). The CDR3 runs 14 residues. CDR3 sequence reads: CASSPLTGQETQYF. CDR3 coding DNA: TGTGCCAGCAGTCCGCTGACAGGCCAAGAGACCCAGTACTTC.

For the CDR3, the DNA is TGTGCCAGCAGTTACTCGGCTAGAACAGATACGCAGTATTTT. Translation gives CASSYSARTDTQYF. The V gene is TRBV6-5, the J gene TRBJ2-3; D gene unclear. V lost 0 bases and J 3 bases, leaving 7 bases between the germline ends. Germline CDR1 is MNHEY and CDR2 is SVGAGI. The length of the CDR3 is 14 residues.

The chain employs TRBV7-2 and TRBJ2-3; 9 nucleotides match TRBD2. This CDR3 contains 16 residues. CDR1 SGHTA and CDR2 FQGNSA come from the germline V gene. After removal of 1 base from V and 4 bases from J, the junction contained 6 bases not matched to a gene. The CDR3 DNA sequence: TGTGCCAGCAGCTTAGAAAGCGGGAGGTCCTCAGATACGCAGTATTTT. It is translated as CASSLESGRSSDTQYF.

The chain recombines TRBV27 with TRBJ2-5; 11 nucleotides align to TRBD1. Germline values: CDR1 MNHEY, CDR2 SMNVEV (reference sequence). J lost 4 bases, V lost 9 bases, and 10 bases had no gene match. This CDR3 comprises 15 residues. The CDR3 is CASWGQGGGRETQYF. CDR3 nucleotides: TGTGCCAGTTGGGGACAGGGGGGCGGAAGAGAGACCCAGTACTTC.

V is TRBV12-3 or TRBV12-4 and J is TRBJ2-5; a weak D match, TRBD2 (6 bases). With the DNA end fitting TRBJ2-1 better, the J assignment may be wrong. The CDR3 runs to 15 residues. The CDR3 sequence: CASSPVSGGYNEQFF. CDR3 sequence (DNA): TGTGCCAGCAGTCCCGTTAGCGGCGGATACAATGAGCAGTTCTTC.

The chain couples TRBV11-1 to TRBJ2-1; 10 nucleotides line up with TRBD2. This CDR3 has 15 residues. Trimming at V came to 1 base and at J to 13 bases, leaving 10 bases not matched to a gene. CDR1 and CDR2 from the germline V gene are SGHAT and FQDESV (reference sequence). The CDR3 here is CASSLGLAGEETQFF. Written as DNA, the CDR3 is TGTGCCAGCAGCTTAGGGCTAGCGGGAGAAGAGACCCAGTTCTTC. Supplemented by reference TRBV11-1 and TRBJ2-1, the full variable domain reads EAEVAQSPRYKITEKSQAVAFWCDPISGHATLYWYRQILGQGPELLVQFQDESVVDDSQLPKDRFSAERLKGVDSTLKIQPAELGDSAMYLCASSLGLAGEETQFFGPGTRLTVL.

This chain uses TRBV6-8 with TRBJ2-1; 12 bases fit TRBD2. V was clipped by 5 bases and J by 10 bases; unmatched bases: 9. Germline V gene sequence: CDR1 MNHGY, CDR2 SAAAGT. This CDR3 spans 15 amino acids. For the CDR3, the DNA is TGTGCCAGCAGTGGTCGACTAGCGGGGGCCTACGAGCAGTTCTTC. It specifies CASSGRLAGAYEQFF.

The genes are TRBV6-2 or TRBV6-3 and TRBJ2-5; D gene ambiguous. The better agreement between TRBJ2-7 and the DNA end casts doubt on the J call. The CDR3 is 14 residues long. Per the germline V gene, CDR1 is MNHEY and CDR2 is SVGEGT. Written as DNA, the CDR3 is TGTGCCAGCAGTTACTCAGACACCTCCTACGAGCAGTACTTC. It codes for CASSYSDTSYEQYF.

This clonotype was detected a few times. This chain connects TRBV6-1 to TRBJ1-1, with D perhaps TRBD1 (5 bases). This CDR3 contains 13 residues. V was pared by 7 bases and J by 12 bases, with 21 bases between. Per the germline V gene, CDR1 is MNHNS and CDR2 is SASEGT. CDR3 sequence (DNA): TGTGCCAGCACCGAAGCACGGGGACGGAGTCCTTTCTTT. It is translated as CASTEARGRSPFF.

The chain couples TRBV2 to TRBJ2-1, with a weak D call TRBD1 (6 bases). The J call may be incorrect, as the DNA end agrees better with TRBJ2-7. The CDR3 has 16 amino acids. Germline V gives CDR1 SNHLY, CDR2 FYNNEI. CDR3 in amino acids: CASSHVVLGQLYEQYF. The CDR3 bases are TGTGCCAGCAGTCACGTAGTCTTAGGACAGCTATACGAGCAGTACTTC.

The gene calls are TRBV4-1 and TRBJ2-1; 10 bases align to TRBD2. Near its end, the DNA agrees better with TRBJ2-5, so the J call may be wrong. Germline values: CDR1 MGHRA, CDR2 YSYEKL. The CDR3 runs to 19 residues. CDR3 protein: CASSQDRVGSGGTGETQYF. For the CDR3, the DNA is TGCGCCAGCAGCCAAGATAGGGTCGGTAGCGGGGGGACCGGAGAGACCCAGTACTTC.

This rearrangement joins TRBV4-1 to TRBJ2-2, with D hard to call. The ends were cut back, 0 bases at V and 3 bases at J, with 14 bases in the middle. The germline gives CDR1 MGHRA, CDR2 YSYEKL. The CDR3 loop spans 17 amino acids. In DNA, the CDR3 is TGCGCCAGCAGCCAAGAGATCCCCGTCTTGTACACCGGGGAGCTGTTTTTT. Translating it yields CASSQEIPVLYTGELFF.

The table lists this clonotype with a few counts. The rearrangement joins TRBV7-6 to TRBJ2-1, with 12 nucleotides matching TRBD2. The CDR3 length is 14 residues. The trim removed 7 bases at V and 8 bases at J, leaving 6 bases unmatched. Germline lookup yields CDR1 SGHVS and CDR2 FNYEAQ. CDR3 loop: CASNLAGGQDEQFF. The DNA for the CDR3 is TGTGCCAGCAACCTAGCGGGAGGGCAAGATGAGCAGTTCTTC.

The rearrangement links TRBV6-1 to TRBJ2-7; 12 positions match TRBD2. Germline CDR1 MNHNS, CDR2 SASEGT. The J segment lost 0 bases and the V segment lost 3 bases, leaving 3 bases of the junction unmatched. The CDR3 has 16 residues. The CDR3: CASSDGLAGRSYEQYF. The CDR3 nucleotides read TGTGCCAGCAGTGACGGACTAGCGGGACGCTCCTACGAGCAGTACTTC.

Details on this clonotype: An end of the junction does not agree with germline; a read error may underlie this. This chain uses TRBV12-3 or TRBV12-4 with TRBJ2-1, with TRBD1 as a possible D gene (6 bases). This CDR3 comprises 15 residues. CDR3 sequence (DNA): TGTGCCAGCAGTTTCAGGACAGCCGTCCAAAGTGAGCAGATCTTC. It yields the protein CASSFRTAVQSEQIF.

The chain uses TRBV10-1 and TRBJ1-6; no clear D. The CDR3 length is 14 residues. V was clipped by 11 bases and J by 0 bases, with 11 bases between them. Germline V gene lookup returns CDR1 WNHNN and CDR2 SYGVQD (reference sequence). CDR3 loop: CARRWDSYNSPLHF. CDR3 nucleotides: TGCGCCCGGCGTTGGGACTCCTATAATTCACCCCTCCACTTT.

The sample holds a few counts of this clonotype. The chain recombines TRBV7-2 with TRBJ1-4; D perhaps matches TRBD1 (5 bases). Deletions cut 5 bases from V and 5 bases from J, with 30 bases between. The CDR3 consists of 20 residues. Germline loops: CDR1 SGHTA, CDR2 FQGNSA. CDR3 nucleotides: TGTGCCAGCAGCCTCAACCTCCGCAGGGTGCTCTCGGCCGGCAATGAAAAACTGTTTTTT. Translated, it gives CASSLNLRRVLSAGNEKLFF.

The CDR3 sequence: CASSPQPGQGKETQYF. As DNA, the CDR3 is TGTGCCAGCAGCCCCCAACCAGGACAGGGGAAAGAGACCCAGTACTTC. The chain employs TRBV7-8 and TRBJ2-5, with 9 bases that match TRBD1. The CDR3 has 16 residues. From germline, CDR1 is SGHVS and CDR2 FQNEAQ. The ends lost 5 bases at V and 3 bases at J; junction bases unmatched: 10.

The rearrangement joins TRBV27 to TRBJ2-5; D may be TRBD1 or TRBD2 (5 bases each). Germline-derived CDR1 and CDR2 are MNHEY and SMNVEV (reference sequence). Trimming removed 8 bases at V and 5 bases at J, with 12 bases between. CDR3 size: 12 residues. CDR3 sequence reads: CASGFREETQYF. CDR3 DNA sequence: TGTGCCAGCGGATTCAGGGAGGAGACCCAGTACTTC.

The CDR3 DNA sequence: TGTGCCAGCAGCATACCGGGGGAGCAGTTCTTC. Its translation is CASSIPGEQFF. The chain uses TRBV7-2 and TRBJ2-1, with D possibly being TRBD2 (5 bases). This CDR3 region has 11 residues. V shed 5 bases and J shed 10 bases, with 9 bases lying between them. Germline CDR1 is SGHTA and CDR2 is FQGNSA.

This clonotype was seen a single time. The rearrangement uses TRBV7-2 and TRBJ2-1, with 10 bases fitting TRBD1. Germline lookup yields CDR1 SGHTA and CDR2 FQGNSA. This CDR3 region has 14 residues. The V and J ends lost 5 bases and 10 bases, in that order; junction bases with no gene match: 8. The CDR3: CASSRGQGGYEQFF. The CDR3 coding sequence is TGTGCCAGCAGCCGTGGACAGGGGGGCTACGAGCAGTTCTTC.

This clonotype is termed medium-sized (0.01 to 0.1%). The chain recombines TRBV6-1 with TRBJ2-3, with 9 bases that match TRBD2. Losses at the gene ends were 5 bases for V and 6 bases for J; bases not matched to a gene: 6. The CDR3 spans 14 residues. Germline CDR1 MNHNS, CDR2 SASEGT. In DNA form, the CDR3 reads TGTGCCAGCAGTCCGGGACTAGCCGTCGATACGCAGTATTTT. Translation gives CASSPGLAVDTQYF.

In this sample, this clonotype is large (0.1 to 1%). V is TRBV6-1 and J is TRBJ2-7; D is possibly TRBD2 (5 bases). This CDR3 contains 13 residues. Germline CDR1 and CDR2: MNHNS and SASEGT. V was shortened by 11 bases and J by 0 bases, with 14 bases between the two germline ends. The CDR3 spells CAAGDYGSYEQYF. For the CDR3, the DNA is TGTGCCGCAGGAGACTACGGCTCCTACGAGCAGTACTTC.

A word on this clonotype: Just one base apart from a much larger clone, this may be a read error. The missing conserved phenylalanine or tryptophan at the end of this CDR3 makes a read error likely. The V call is TRBV6-8, the J call TRBJ2-1; TRBD2 is a possible D gene (5 bases). V gave up 6 bases and J gave up 0 bases, with 21 bases separating them. The CDR3 extends over 18 amino acids. Germline loops: CDR1 MNHGY, CDR2 SAAAGT. The CDR3 coding sequence is TGTGCCAGCAGAGAAAGGGAGTGGTTGGATAGCTCCTACAATGAGCAGTTCTTA. Translated: CASREREWLDSSYNEQFL.

This chain joins TRBV25-1 and TRBJ2-1; 12 nucleotides match TRBD2. The CDR3 is 16 residues long. The trim removed 4 bases at V and 0 bases at J, leaving 1 base unmatched. Looked up from germline, CDR1 is MGHDK and CDR2 is SYGVNS. CDR3 loop: CASSVLAGGSYNEQFF. DNA for the CDR3: TGTGCCAGCAGTGTACTAGCGGGGGGCTCCTACAATGAGCAGTTCTTC.

The chain recombines TRBV12-3 or TRBV12-4 with TRBJ2-1; 7 bases are shared with TRBD1. V shed 2 bases, J shed 1 base, and the junction held 11 bases outside the gene matches. CDR3 size: 18 residues. Here the CDR3 reads CASSLPNWDSPSYNEQFF. CDR3 sequence (DNA): TGTGCCAGCAGTTTACCGAATTGGGACAGCCCATCCTACAATGAGCAGTTCTTC.